This T cell receptor (beta chain) emerged from a study of cytomegalovirus exposure and HLA in healthy donors. Whole-study findings and limits: Researchers catalogued approximately 160 TCR beta chains as cytomegalovirus-associated. In vitro experiments confirmed that three CMV-associated chains were specific for CMV antigens. According to a later analysis, TCR clusters from the first cohort tended to co-occur in the roughly 120 validation repertoires.

The assay was immunoSEQ multiplex PCR, and TCRdb's table has in-frame clones only and misses some. Among 250,000 to 400,000 clones listed, 87% were seen once. Germline CDR1 reads MDHEN; CDR2 reads SYDVKM. Between the trimmed V and J ends, which lost 7 bases and 6 bases, there was a span of 9 bases. The CDR3 is 11 amino acids. Comment on this clone: The antigen is not known.

V and J are TRBV28 and TRBJ1-1; D remains ambiguous. The specimen sequenced was PBMCs. The sequence came from a woman in her twenties or thirties in good health and CMV-seropositive. DNA for the CDR3: TGTGCCAGCACCGGGGATCCTGAAGCTTTCTTT. It encodes CASTGDPEAFF.